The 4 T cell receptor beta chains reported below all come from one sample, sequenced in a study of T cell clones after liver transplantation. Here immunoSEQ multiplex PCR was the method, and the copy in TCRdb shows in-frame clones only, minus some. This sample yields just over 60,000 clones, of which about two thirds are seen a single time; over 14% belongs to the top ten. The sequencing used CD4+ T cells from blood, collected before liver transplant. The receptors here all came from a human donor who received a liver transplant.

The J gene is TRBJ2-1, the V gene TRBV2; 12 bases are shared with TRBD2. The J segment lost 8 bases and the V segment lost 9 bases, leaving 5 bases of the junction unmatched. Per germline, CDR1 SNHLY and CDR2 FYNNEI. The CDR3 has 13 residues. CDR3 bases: TGTGCCAGTCGGACTAGCGGGGTCTATGAGCAGTTCTTC. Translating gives CASRTSGVYEQFF.

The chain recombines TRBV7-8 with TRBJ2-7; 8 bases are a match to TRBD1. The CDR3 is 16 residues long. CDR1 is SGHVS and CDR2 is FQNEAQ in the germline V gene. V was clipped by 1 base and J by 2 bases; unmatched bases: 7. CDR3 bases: TGTGCCAGCAGCTTAGGTTTCTGGGACAGGACCTACGAGCAGTACTTC. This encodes CASSLGFWDRTYEQYF.

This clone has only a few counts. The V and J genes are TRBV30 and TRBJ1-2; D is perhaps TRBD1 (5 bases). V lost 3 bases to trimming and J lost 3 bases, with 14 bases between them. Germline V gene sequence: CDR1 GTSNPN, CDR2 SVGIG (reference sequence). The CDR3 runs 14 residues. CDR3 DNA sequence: TGTGCCTGGAGAGGGGATTTCCGGCACTATGGCTACACCTTC. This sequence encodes CAWRGDFRHYGYTF.

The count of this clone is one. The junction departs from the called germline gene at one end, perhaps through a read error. The CDR3 DNA follows: TGTGCCAGCAGCCTAGAAGGGGGAATAAGCAATCAGCCCCAGCATTTT. Amino acid sequence: CASSLEGGISNQPQHF. This chain connects TRBV11-2 to TRBJ1-5, with a possible D match to TRBD1 (6 bases). Germline CDR1 reads SGHAT; CDR2 reads FQNNGV. CDR3 length: 16 amino acids.